The T cell receptor (beta chain) under discussion was sequenced for a study of T cells of healthy individuals. This clonotype was recorded many times. TCRdb analysed the 5' RACE reads with MiXCR anew, one entry per CDR3 protein. The sample lists around 83,000 distinct CDR3 sequences; about 4.8% were seen once. Germline lookup yields CDR1 SNHLY and CDR2 FYNNEI. This CDR3 has 14 amino acids. With 7 bases clipped from V and 6 bases from J, the junction kept 10 bases outside the gene matches. This TCR was sampled from a female donor in good health. The V and J genes are TRBV2 and TRBJ1-1, with 8 positions matching TRBD1. The CDR3 reads CASTGQGNGAEAFF. CDR3 bases: TGTGCCAGCACTGGACAGGGAAACGGCGCTGAAGCTTTCTTT. Full variable domain (remainder filled in from reference TRBV2 and TRBJ1-1): EPEVTQTPSHQVTQMGQEVILRCVPISNHLYFYWYRQILGQKVEFLVSFYNNEISEKSEIFDDQFSVERPDGSNFTLKIRSTKLEDSAMYFCASTGQGNGAEAFFGQGTRLTVV.